This passage covers 3 T cell receptor beta chains from one sample sequenced in a study of blood T cell repertoires in COVID-19. Assay used: immunoSEQ multiplex PCR; TCRdb lists only in-frame clones, some missing. The sample includes 110,000 or so clones, roughly 80% of them seen just once. Sequencing was carried out using peripheral blood. These TCRs come from a man between 65 and 85 years old with acute or convalescent COVID-19.

This sequence joins TRBV7-9 and TRBJ2-5, with a tentative D call TRBD2 (6 bases). The germline V and J ends were trimmed by 5 bases and 7 bases, with 20 bases remaining between them. This CDR3 spans 15 amino acids. The germline V gene encodes CDR1 SEHNR and CDR2 FQNEAQ (reference sequence). Here the CDR3 reads CASSRSEGAGGTQYF. The CDR3 nucleotides read TGTGCCAGCAGCCGAAGTGAGGGTGCCGGGGGGACCCAGTACTTC.

This clone was recorded a few times. The rearrangement joins TRBV5-4 to TRBJ1-1; D possibly corresponds to TRBD1 (5 bases). Trimming stripped 4 bases from V and 0 bases from J, with 10 bases between. The CDR3 covers 14 residues. CDR1 and CDR2 (germline): SGHNT, YYREEE (reference sequence). This CDR3 reads CASSPGGVNTEAFF. CDR3 coding DNA: TGTGCCAGCAGCCCAGGAGGGGTGAACACTGAAGCTTTCTTT.

The V call is TRBV3-1 (or the pseudogene TRBV3-2), the J call TRBJ2-7; TRBD2 matches at 9 bases. V gave up 1 base and J gave up 1 base; unmatched junction bases: 2. This CDR3 has 15 amino acids. Germline V gene data show CDR1 as LGHDT and CDR2 as YNNKEL (reference sequence). CDR3 region: CASSQGAGGSYEQYF. The CDR3 DNA reads TGTGCCAGCAGCCAAGGAGCGGGGGGATCCTACGAGCAGTACTTC.